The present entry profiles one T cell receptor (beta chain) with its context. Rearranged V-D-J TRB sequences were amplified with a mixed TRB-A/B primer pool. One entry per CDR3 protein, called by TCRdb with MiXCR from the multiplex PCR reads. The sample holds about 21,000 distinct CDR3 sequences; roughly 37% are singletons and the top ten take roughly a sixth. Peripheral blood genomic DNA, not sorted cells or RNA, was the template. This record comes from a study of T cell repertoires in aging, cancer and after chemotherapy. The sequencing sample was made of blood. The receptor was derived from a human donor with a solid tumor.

This chain's CDR3 is CASSEEGSVAKNIQYF. CDR3 DNA: TGCGCCAGCAGCGAAGAGGGGAGTGTAGCCAAAAACATTCAGTACTTC. V and J are TRBV5-1 and TRBJ2-4; D might be TRBD1 or TRBD2, each matching 5 bases. The CDR3 is made up of 16 amino acids. Trimming stripped 4 bases from V and 0 bases from J, with 14 bases between. Germline V CDR1 and CDR2: SGHRS, YFSETQ.